This T cell receptor beta chain originates from a study of blood T cell repertoires in COVID-19. TCRdb keeps only in-frame clones here, not all; method: immunoSEQ multiplex PCR. Of more than 130,000 clones listed, less than 85% are singletons. The germline gives CDR1 DFQATT, CDR2 SNEGSKA (reference sequence). The CDR3 consists of 11 residues. Sequencing input: peripheral blood. The receptor's source is a human donor in a cohort sampled during active COVID-19. The chain has TRBV20-1 and TRBJ2-3, with D perhaps TRBD2 (5 bases). The CDR3 region is CSVRRTDTQYF. The DNA of the CDR3 is TGCAGCGTAAGGAGGACAGATACGCAGTATTTT.